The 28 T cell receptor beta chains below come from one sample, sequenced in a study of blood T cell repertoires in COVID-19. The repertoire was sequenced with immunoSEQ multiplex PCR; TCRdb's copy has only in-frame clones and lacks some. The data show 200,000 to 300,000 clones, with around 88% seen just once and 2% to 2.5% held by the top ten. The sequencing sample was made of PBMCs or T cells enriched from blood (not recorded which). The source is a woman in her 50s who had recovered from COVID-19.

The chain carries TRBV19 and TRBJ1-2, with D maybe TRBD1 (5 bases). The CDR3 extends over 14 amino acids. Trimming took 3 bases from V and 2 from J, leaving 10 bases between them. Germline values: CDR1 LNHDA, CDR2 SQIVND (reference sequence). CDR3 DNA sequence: TGTGCCAGTAGTATGTCTGGGGCAAACTATGGCTACACCTTC. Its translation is CASSMSGANYGYTF.

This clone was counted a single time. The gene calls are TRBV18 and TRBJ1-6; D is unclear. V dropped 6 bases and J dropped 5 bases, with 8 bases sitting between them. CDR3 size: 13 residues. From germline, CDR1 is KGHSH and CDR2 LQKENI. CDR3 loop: CASSTGDNSPLHF. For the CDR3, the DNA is TGTGCCAGCTCCACCGGTGATAATTCACCCCTCCACTTT. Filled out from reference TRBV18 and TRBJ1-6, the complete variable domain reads NAGVMQNPRHLVRRRGQEARLRCSPMKGHSHVYWYRQLPEEGLKFMVYLQKENIIDESGMPKERFSAEFPKEGPSILRIQQVVRGDSAAYFCASSTGDNSPLHFGNGTRLTVT.

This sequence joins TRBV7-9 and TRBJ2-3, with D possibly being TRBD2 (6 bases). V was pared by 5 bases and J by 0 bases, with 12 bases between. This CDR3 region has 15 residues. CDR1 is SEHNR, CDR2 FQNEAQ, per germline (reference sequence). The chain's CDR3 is CASSKIGGSTDTQYF. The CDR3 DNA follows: TGTGCCAGCAGCAAAATTGGGGGGAGCACAGATACGCAGTATTTT.

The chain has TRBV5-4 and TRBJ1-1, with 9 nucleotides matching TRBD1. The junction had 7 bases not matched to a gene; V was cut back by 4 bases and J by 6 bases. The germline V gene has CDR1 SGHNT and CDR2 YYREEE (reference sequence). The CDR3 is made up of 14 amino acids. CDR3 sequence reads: CASSVPGQGAEAFF. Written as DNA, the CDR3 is TGTGCCAGCAGCGTACCGGGACAGGGCGCTGAAGCTTTCTTT.

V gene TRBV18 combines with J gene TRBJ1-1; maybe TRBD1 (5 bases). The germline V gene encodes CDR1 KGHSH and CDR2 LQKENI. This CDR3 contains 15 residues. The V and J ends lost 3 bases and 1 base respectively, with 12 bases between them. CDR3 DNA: TGTGCCAGCTCACCGCAGAGACAGAGGAACACTGAAGCTTTCTTT. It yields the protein CASSPQRQRNTEAFF.

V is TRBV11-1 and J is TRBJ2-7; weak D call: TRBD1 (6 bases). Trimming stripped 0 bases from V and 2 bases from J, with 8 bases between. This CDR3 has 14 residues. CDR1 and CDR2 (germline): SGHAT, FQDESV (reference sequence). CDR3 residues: CASSLAYRAYEQYF. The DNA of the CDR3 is TGTGCCAGCAGCTTAGCGTACAGGGCCTACGAGCAGTACTTC.

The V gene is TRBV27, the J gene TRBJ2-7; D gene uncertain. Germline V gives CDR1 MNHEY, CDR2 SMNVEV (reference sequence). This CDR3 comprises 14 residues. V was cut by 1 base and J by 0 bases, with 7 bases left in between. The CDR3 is CASSLYRSSYEQYF. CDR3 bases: TGTGCCAGCAGTTTATACCGTAGCTCCTACGAGCAGTACTTC.

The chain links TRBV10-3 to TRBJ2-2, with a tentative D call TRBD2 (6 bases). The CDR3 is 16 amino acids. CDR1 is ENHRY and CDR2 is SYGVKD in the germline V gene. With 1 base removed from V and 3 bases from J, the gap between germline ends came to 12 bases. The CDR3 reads CAISELRETDTGELFF. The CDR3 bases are TGTGCCATCAGTGAGTTACGGGAGACGGACACCGGGGAGCTGTTTTTT.

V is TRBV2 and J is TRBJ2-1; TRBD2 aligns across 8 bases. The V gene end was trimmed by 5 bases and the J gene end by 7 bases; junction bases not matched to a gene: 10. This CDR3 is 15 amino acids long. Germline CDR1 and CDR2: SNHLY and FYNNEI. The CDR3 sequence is CASSTGTRFFNEQFF. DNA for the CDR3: TGTGCCAGCAGTACCGGGACTAGGTTCTTTAATGAGCAGTTCTTC.

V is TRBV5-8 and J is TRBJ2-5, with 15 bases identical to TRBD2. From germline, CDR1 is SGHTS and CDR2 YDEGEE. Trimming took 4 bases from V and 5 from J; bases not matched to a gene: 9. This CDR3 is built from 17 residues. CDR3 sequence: CASSLGLAGGPMETQYF. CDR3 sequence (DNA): TGTGCCAGCAGCCTAGGACTAGCGGGAGGGCCTATGGAGACCCAGTACTTC. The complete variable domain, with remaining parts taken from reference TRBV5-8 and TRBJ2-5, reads EAGVTQSPTHLIKTRGQQATLRCSPISGHTSVYWYQQALGLGLQFLLWYDEGEERNRGNFPPRFSGRQFPNYSSELNVNALELEDSALYLCASSLGLAGGPMETQYFGPGTRLLVL.

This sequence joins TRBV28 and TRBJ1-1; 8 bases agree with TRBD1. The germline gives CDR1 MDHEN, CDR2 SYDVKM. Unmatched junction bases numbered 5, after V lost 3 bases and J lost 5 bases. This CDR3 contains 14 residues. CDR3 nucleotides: TGTGCCAGCAGTTTCGCGACAGGGGTTACTGAAGCTTTCTTT. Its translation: CASSFATGVTEAFF.

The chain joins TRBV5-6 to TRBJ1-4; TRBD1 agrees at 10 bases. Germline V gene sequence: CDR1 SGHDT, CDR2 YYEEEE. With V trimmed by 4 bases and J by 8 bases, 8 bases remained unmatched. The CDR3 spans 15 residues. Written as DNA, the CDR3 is TGTGCCAGCAGCACGACAGGGGGCCTGGGGGAAAAACTGTTTTTT. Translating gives CASSTTGGLGEKLFF.

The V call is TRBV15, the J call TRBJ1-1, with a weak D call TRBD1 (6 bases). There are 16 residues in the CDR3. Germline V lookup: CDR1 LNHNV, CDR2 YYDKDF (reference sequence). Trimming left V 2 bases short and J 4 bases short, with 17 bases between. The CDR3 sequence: CATSRPYRVLPTEAFF. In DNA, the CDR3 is TGTGCCACCAGCAGACCCTACAGGGTGCTCCCCACTGAAGCTTTCTTT.

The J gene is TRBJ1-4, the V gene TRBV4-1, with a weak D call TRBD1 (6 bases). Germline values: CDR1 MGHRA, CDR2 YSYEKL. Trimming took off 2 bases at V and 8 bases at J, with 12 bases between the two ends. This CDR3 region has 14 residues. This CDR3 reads CASSQSGTQEKLFF. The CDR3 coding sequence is TGCGCCAGCAGCCAATCGGGGACACAAGAAAAACTGTTTTTT.

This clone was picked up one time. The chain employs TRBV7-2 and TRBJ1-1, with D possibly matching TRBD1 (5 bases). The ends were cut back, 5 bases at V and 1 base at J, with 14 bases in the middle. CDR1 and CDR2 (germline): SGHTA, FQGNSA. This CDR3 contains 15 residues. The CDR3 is CASSPRGGANTEAFF. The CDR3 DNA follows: TGTGCCAGCAGCCCACGGGGGGGAGCGAACACTGAAGCTTTCTTT.

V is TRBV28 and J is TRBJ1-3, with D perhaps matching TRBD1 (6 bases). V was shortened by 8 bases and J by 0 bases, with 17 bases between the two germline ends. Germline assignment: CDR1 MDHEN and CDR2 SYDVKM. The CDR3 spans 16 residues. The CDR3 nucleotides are TGTGCCAGCTGGGCCGGGGGGCGAACCTCTGGAAACACCATATATTTT. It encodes CASWAGGRTSGNTIYF.

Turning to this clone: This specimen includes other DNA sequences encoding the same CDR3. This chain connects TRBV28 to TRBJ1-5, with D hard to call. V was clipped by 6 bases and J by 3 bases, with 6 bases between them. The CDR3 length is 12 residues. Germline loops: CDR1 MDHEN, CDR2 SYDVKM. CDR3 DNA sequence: TGTGCCAGCAGCCAAATCAATCAGCCCCAGCATTTT. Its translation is CASSQINQPQHF. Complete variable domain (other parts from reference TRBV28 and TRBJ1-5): DVKVTQSSRYLVKRTGEKVFLECVQDMDHENMFWYRQDPGLGLRLIYFSYDVKMKEKGDIPEGYSVSREKKERFSLILESASTNQTSMYLCASSQINQPQHFGDGTRLSIL.

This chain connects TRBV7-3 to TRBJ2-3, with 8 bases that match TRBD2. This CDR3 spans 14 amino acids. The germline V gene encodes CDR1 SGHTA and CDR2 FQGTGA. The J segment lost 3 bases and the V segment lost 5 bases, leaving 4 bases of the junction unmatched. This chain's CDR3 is CASSPGLETDTQYF. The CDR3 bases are TGTGCCAGCAGCCCGGGACTAGAGACAGATACGCAGTATTTT.

CDR3 region: CASSGILAGSSYEQYF. The CDR3 region has the DNA TGTGCCAGCAGTGGGATACTAGCGGGAAGCTCCTACGAGCAGTACTTC. The genes are TRBV28 and TRBJ2-7; the match to TRBD2 covers 10 bases. Germline-derived CDR1 and CDR2 are MDHEN and SYDVKM. CDR3 length: 16 amino acids. The J segment lost 0 bases and the V segment lost 5 bases, leaving 7 bases of the junction unmatched.

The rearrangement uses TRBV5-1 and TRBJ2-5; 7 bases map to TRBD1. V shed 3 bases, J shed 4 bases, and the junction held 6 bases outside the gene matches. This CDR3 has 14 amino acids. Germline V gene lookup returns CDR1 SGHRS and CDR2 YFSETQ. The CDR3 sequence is CASSYETGRETQYF. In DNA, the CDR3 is TGCGCCAGCAGCTACGAGACAGGGAGAGAGACCCAGTACTTC.

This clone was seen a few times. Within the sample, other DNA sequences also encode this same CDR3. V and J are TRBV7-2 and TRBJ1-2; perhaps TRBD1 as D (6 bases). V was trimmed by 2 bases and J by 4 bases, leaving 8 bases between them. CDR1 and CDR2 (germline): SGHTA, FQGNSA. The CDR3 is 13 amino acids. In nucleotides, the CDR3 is TGTGCCAGCAGCTTACAGGGGATCTATGGCTACACCTTC. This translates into CASSLQGIYGYTF.

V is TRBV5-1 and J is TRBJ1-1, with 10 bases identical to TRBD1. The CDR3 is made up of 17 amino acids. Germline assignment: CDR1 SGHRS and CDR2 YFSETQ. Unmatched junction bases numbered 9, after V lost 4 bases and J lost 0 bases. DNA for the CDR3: TGCGCCAGCAGCCCGTACGGGACAGGGGTTATGAACACTGAAGCTTTCTTT. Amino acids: CASSPYGTGVMNTEAFF.

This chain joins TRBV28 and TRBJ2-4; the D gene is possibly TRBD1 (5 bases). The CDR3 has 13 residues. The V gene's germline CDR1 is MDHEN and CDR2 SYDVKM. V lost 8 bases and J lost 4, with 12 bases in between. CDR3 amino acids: CASLGQYKNIQYF. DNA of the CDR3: TGTGCCAGCCTGGGGCAGTATAAAAACATTCAGTACTTC.

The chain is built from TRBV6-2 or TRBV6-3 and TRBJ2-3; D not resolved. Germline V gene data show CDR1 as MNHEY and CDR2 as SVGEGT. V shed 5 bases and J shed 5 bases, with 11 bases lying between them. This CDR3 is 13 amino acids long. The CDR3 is CASSPNLGDTQYF. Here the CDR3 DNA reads TGTGCCAGCAGTCCCAACCTCGGAGATACGCAGTATTTT.

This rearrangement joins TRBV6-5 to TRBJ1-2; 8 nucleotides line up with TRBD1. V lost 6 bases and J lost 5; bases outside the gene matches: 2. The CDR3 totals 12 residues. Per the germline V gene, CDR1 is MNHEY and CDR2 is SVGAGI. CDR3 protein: CASSGQGYGYTF. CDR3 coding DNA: TGTGCCAGCAGCGGACAGGGATATGGCTACACCTTC.

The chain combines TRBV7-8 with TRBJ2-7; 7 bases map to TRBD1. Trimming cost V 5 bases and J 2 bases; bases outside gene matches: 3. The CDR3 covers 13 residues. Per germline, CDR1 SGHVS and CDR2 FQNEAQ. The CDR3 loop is CASSQDRAYEQYF. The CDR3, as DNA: TGTGCCAGCAGCCAAGACAGGGCCTACGAGCAGTACTTC.

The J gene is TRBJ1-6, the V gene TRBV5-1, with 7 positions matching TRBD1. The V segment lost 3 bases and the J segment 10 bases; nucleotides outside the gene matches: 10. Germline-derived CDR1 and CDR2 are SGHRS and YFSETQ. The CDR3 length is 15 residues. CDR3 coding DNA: TGCGCCAGCAGCTATAAGGGGGCGCAGGACTCACCCCTCCACTTT. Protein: CASSYKGAQDSPLHF.

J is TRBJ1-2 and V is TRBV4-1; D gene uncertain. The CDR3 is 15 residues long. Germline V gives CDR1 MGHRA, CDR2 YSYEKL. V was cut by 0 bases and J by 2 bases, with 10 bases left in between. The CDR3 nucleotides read TGCGCCAGCAGCCAAGATTTCACAGTAAACTATGGCTACACCTTC. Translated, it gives CASSQDFTVNYGYTF.